What follows is one T cell receptor beta chain and its context. V shed 2 bases and J shed 4 bases, with 6 bases lying between them. The CDR3 contains 13 residues. CDR1 and CDR2 from the germline V gene are MNHEY and SMNVEV (reference sequence). Described time point: pretreatment peripheral blood. The sample is drawn from a study of PD-L1 blockade in urothelial cancer. Study overall: Atezolizumab at 1,200 mg intravenously every 3 weeks was started by patients around 2014.

The protocol was immunoSEQ multiplex PCR, while the TCRdb copy is restricted to in-frame clones and leaves out a portion. The sample includes tens of thousands of clones, around 85% seen only once; the top ten take 15%. This clonotype was obtained from a man between 60 and 70 years old with urothelial cancer. The chain carries TRBV27 and TRBJ2-1; the D is unclear. Sequencing used PBMCs, obtained around atezolizumab (anti-PD-L1) treatment. The CDR3 loop is CASSLAQYNEQFF. DNA of the CDR3: TGTGCCAGCAGTTTAGCTCAGTACAATGAGCAGTTCTTC.